This is a list of T cell receptor beta chains from one sample in a study of blood T cells in healthy people across ages. TCRdb analysed the 5' RACE reads with MiXCR anew, one entry per CDR3 protein. The profile covers more than 650,000 distinct CDR3 sequences, with roughly 25% appearing a single time and around 2.9% taken by the ten largest. The data also belong to a second study, concerning T cells of mothers and their children.

The sample was blood. All receptors come from a boy between 10 and 17 years old in good health. The CDR3 runs from the conserved cysteine through the conserved F or W. A D gene is named only where the DNA matches it firmly. Not all rows give a size; the values are once, few, many and, for expanded clones, a class.

>16|TRBV5-1|-|TRBJ2-6|few
TGCGCCAGCAGCGCGGGACCTTCCTCTGGGGCCAACGTCCTGACTTTC
CASSAGPSSGANVLTF
>16|TRBV19|TRBD1|TRBJ2-2|-
TGTGCCAGTAGTATAGATGGGACAGGGTACACCGGGGAGCTGTTTTTT
CASSIDGTGYTGELFF
>17|TRBV4-1|TRBD2|TRBJ2-3|-
TGCGCCAGCAGCCGAGAGGGTGTTCGGCGGGGGAGCGATACGCAGTATTTT
CASSREGVRRGSDTQYF
>14|TRBV6-6|-|TRBJ2-1|once
TGTGCCAGCAGGGCCGTGGGTACATACAATGAGCAGTTCTTC
CASRAVGTYNEQFF
>15|TRBV7-9|-|TRBJ1-5|-
TGTGCCAGCAGCCTACAGGGAAACCCCAATCAGCCCCAGCATTTT
CASSLQGNPNQPQHF
>15|TRBV4-2|-|TRBJ2-3|-
TGTGCCAGCAGTCCACGGGAGAGCCAGGCAGATACGCAGTATTTT
CASSPRESQADTQYF
>12|TRBV20-1|-|TRBJ2-7|-
TGCAGTGCTAGTTCGGACCTCGGAACCCAGTACTTC
CSASSDLGTQYF
>15|TRBV7-9|-|TRBJ1-4|few
TGTGCCAGCAGCCCGGACCTATCGGCCACGGAAAAACTGTTTTTT
CASSPDLSATEKLFF
>16|TRBV5-7|-|TRBJ1-4|-
TGTGCCAGCAGCTCCGGCCCGGGCCAGACGAGGGAAAAACTGTTTTTT
CASSSGPGQTREKLFF
>16|TRBV5-1|-|TRBJ1-5|few
TGCGCCAGCAGCTTGAGTGGCAGTTATAGCAATCAGCCCCAGCATTTT
CASSLSGSYSNQPQHF
>16|TRBV4-1|-|TRBJ2-1|-
TGCGCCAGCAGCCATCCCTTAGGGGGGGCCGGCAATGAGCAGTTCTTC
CASSHPLGGAGNEQFF
>16|TRBV11-2|TRBD1|TRBJ2-1|once
TGTGCCAGCAGCCAACGGACAGGCAAGCTCGGCAATGAGCAGTTCTTC
CASSQRTGKLGNEQFF
>15|TRBV5-5|TRBD1|TRBJ2-5|-
TGTGCCAGCAGCCCGGGTGGGACAGTCCAAGAGACCCAGTACTTC
CASSPGGTVQETQYF
>14|TRBV20-1|TRBD1|TRBJ1-1|-
TGCAGTGCTAGAGATAGTACAGGGGGCGTAAAAGCTTTCTTT
CSARDSTGGVKAFF
>16|TRBV5-1|-|TRBJ2-7|few
TGCGCCAGCAGCTTGGGTATCCAGGGTGTGGTGGACGAGCAGTACTTC
CASSLGIQGVVDEQYF
>17|TRBV25-1|TRBD1|TRBJ2-1|-
TGTGCCAGCAGTCCATCACCCGGACAGGGACTTACTGGTGAGCAGTTCTTC
CASSPSPGQGLTGEQFF
>14|TRBV3-1|-|TRBJ2-1|-
TGTGCCAGCAGCCAAGAGGGAACCGGGACCTCGCAGTTCTTC
CASSQEGTGTSQFF
>15|TRBV5-1|TRBD2|TRBJ2-5|-
TGCGCCAGCAGCTTGCGCGGGGGGTACCAAGAGACCCAGTACTTC
CASSLRGGYQETQYF
>16|TRBV20-1|TRBD1|TRBJ2-5|-
TGCAGTGCTAGAGATGGGGGACAGGGGAGGAGGGAGACCCAGTACTTC
CSARDGGQGRRETQYF
>13|TRBV7-3|-|TRBJ2-1|-
TGTGCCAGCAGCACCCAAGGGGTCGGTGAGCAGTTCTTC
CASSTQGVGEQFF
>9|TRBV13|-|TRBJ1-1|-
TGTGCCAGCTCCCCTGAGGCTTTCTTT
CASSPEAFF
>15|TRBV20-1|TRBD2|TRBJ2-4|-
TGCAGTGCAACGACTAGCGGGAGTTCCAAAAACATTCAGTACTTC
CSATTSGSSKNIQYF
>15|TRBV20-1|TRBD2|TRBJ2-3|-
TGCAGTGCTAACCCGTCGGGGGAGGGGACAGATACGCAGTATTTT
CSANPSGEGTDTQYF
>13|TRBV15|TRBD2|TRBJ2-7|-
TGTGCCACCGGGACTAGCGGACTCTACGAGCAGTACTTC
CATGTSGLYEQYF
>14|TRBV18|-|TRBJ2-7|-
TGTGCCAGCTCACCCCTAGGACAGCTCTACGAGCAGTACTTC
CASSPLGQLYEQYF
>14|TRBV5-1|-|TRBJ1-4|many
TGTGCCAGCAGCTTCGGGACAACTAATGAAAAACTGTTTTTT
CASSFGTTNEKLFF
>17|TRBV5-4|TRBD1|TRBJ2-1|-
TGTGCCAGCAGCTTAGGGACAGGACACGAGGGGAGTAATGAGCAGTTCTTC
CASSLGTGHEGSNEQFF
>14|TRBV3-1|-|TRBJ2-5|few
TGTGCCAGCAGCCAAGGTGGTAGGGGGGAGACCCAGTACTTC
CASSQGGRGETQYF
>17|TRBV13|TRBD1|TRBJ2-2|-
TGTGCCAGCAGCCCCCAGACAGGGGGAGCGAACACCGGGGAGCTGTTTTTT
CASSPQTGGANTGELFF
>13|TRBV4-2|-|TRBJ2-7|-
TGTGCCAGCAGCCAAGACGTAGGTTCTAAGCAGTACTTC
CASSQDVGSKQYF
>11|TRBV6-2/TRBV6-3|-|TRBJ1-4|-
TGTGCCTCCACCGGTAATGAAAAACTGTTTTTT
CASTGNEKLFF
>14|TRBV5-5|-|TRBJ1-1|-
TGTGCCAGCAGCTTGGACCCCTCTGACACTGAAGCTTTCTTT
CASSLDPSDTEAFF
>16|TRBV7-3|TRBD2|TRBJ2-1|-
TGTGCCAGCAGCTTATTTGGGGGGGGGAATAACAATGAGCAGTTCTTC
CASSLFGGGNNNEQFF
>16|TRBV5-5|-|TRBJ2-1|few
TGTGCCAGCAGCTTCAGGAGGGGGAGCTCCTACAATGAGCAGTTCTTC
CASSFRRGSSYNEQFF
>15|TRBV6-5|TRBD2|TRBJ2-1|-
TGTGCCAGCAGGTATCGGGCTAGCGGATACAATGAGCAGTTCTTC
CASRYRASGYNEQFF